This TCR beta chain was sequenced during a study of cytomegalovirus exposure and HLA in healthy donors. The PCR was carried out with 60 Vbeta primers and 13 Jbeta primers. Profiled with immunoSEQ multiplex PCR; TCRdb holds only in-frame clones, not every one. Of 200,000 to 250,000 clones listed, 85% to 90% are singletons. The germline CDR1 and CDR2 sequences are MGHRA and YSYEKL. The trim removed 0 bases at V and 1 base at J, leaving 7 bases unmatched. The CDR3 runs to 17 residues. In regard to this clone: What it binds is unknown.

Study-level findings and limits: One cluster of highly shared sequence variants probably arose as a sequencing artifact.

The chain employs TRBV4-1 and TRBJ1-1; 8 bases agree with TRBD1. The sequence was collected from a woman aged 18-29 years in good health and CMV-seronegative. Material for sequencing was PBMCs. CDR3 sequence reads: CASSQDVAGGRNTEAFF. In nucleotides, the CDR3 is TGCGCCAGCAGCCAAGATGTGGCAGGGGGCCGGAACACTGAAGCTTTCTTT.